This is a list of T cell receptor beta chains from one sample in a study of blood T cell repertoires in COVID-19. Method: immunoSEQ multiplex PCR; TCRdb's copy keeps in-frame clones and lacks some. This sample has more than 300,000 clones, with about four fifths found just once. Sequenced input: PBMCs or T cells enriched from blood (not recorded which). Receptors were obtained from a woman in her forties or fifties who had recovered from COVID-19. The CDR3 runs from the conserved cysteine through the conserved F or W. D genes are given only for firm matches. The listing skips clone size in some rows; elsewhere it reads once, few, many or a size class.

cdr3_aa: CASSASLYNEQFF; cdr3_nt: TGTGCCAGCAGCGCCAGTTTGTACAATGAGCAGTTCTTC; d_call: -; j_call: TRBJ2-1; clone_size: -; v_call: TRBV3-1/TRBV3-2
cdr3_aa: CASSVRGALANYGYTF; cdr3_nt: TGCGCCAGCAGCGTCCGGGGGGCCCTAGCTAACTATGGCTACACCTTC; d_call: -; j_call: TRBJ1-2; clone_size: few; v_call: TRBV4-1
cdr3_aa: CASSKGQGRQNEQFF; cdr3_nt: TGTGCCAGCAGCAAGGGACAGGGAAGACAAAATGAGCAGTTCTTC; d_call: TRBD1; j_call: TRBJ2-1; clone_size: -; v_call: TRBV5-5
cdr3_aa: CAISVSRDEQYF; cdr3_nt: TGTGCCATCAGTGTTTCCAGGGACGAGCAGTACTTC; d_call: -; j_call: TRBJ2-7; clone_size: -; v_call: TRBV10-3
cdr3_aa: CASSGLGTGALDSGNTIYF; cdr3_nt: TGTGCCAGCAGCGGCCTGGGGACAGGGGCCCTCGACTCTGGAAACACCATATATTTT; d_call: TRBD1; j_call: TRBJ1-3; clone_size: -; v_call: TRBV7-9
cdr3_aa: CASSAQPSGGGFDYGYTF; cdr3_nt: TGTGCCAGCAGCGCCCAACCCAGTGGGGGGGGGTTCGACTATGGCTACACCTTC; d_call: -; j_call: TRBJ1-2; clone_size: -; v_call: TRBV7-3
cdr3_aa: CASSQDPSGVANEQFF; cdr3_nt: TGTGCCAGCAGCCAAGATCCTAGCGGGGTTGCGAATGAGCAGTTCTTC; d_call: TRBD2; j_call: TRBJ2-1; clone_size: -; v_call: TRBV4-2
cdr3_aa: CASQDTGNTEAFF; cdr3_nt: TGTGCCAGTCAGGACACAGGGAACACTGAAGCTTTCTTT; d_call: -; j_call: TRBJ1-1; clone_size: -; v_call: TRBV11-3
cdr3_aa: CASSVRRGTGWNQPQHF; cdr3_nt: TGTGCCAGCAGTGTACGTCGCGGGACAGGGTGGAATCAGCCCCAGCATTTT; d_call: TRBD1; j_call: TRBJ1-5; clone_size: -; v_call: TRBV6-1
cdr3_aa: CAWSGLAAYNEQFF; cdr3_nt: TGTGCCTGGAGTGGGCTAGCAGCCTACAATGAGCAGTTCTTC; d_call: -; j_call: TRBJ2-1; clone_size: -; v_call: TRBV30
cdr3_aa: CASSLGVLRGTEAFF; cdr3_nt: TGTGCCAGCAGCTTAGGGGTCCTCAGAGGCACTGAAGCTTTCTTT; d_call: -; j_call: TRBJ1-1; clone_size: -; v_call: TRBV7-9
cdr3_aa: CASQGISEAFF; cdr3_nt: TGTGCCTCTCAGGGTATATCTGAAGCTTTCTTT; d_call: -; j_call: TRBJ1-1; clone_size: -; v_call: TRBV30
cdr3_aa: CASSLQAEVYGYTF; cdr3_nt: TGTGCCAGCAGCTTACAGGCAGAAGTCTATGGCTACACCTTC; d_call: -; j_call: TRBJ1-2; clone_size: -; v_call: TRBV7-2
cdr3_aa: CSVEDPDRGTGNTIYF; cdr3_nt: TGCAGCGTTGAAGACCCAGACAGGGGTACTGGAAACACCATATATTTT; d_call: TRBD1; j_call: TRBJ1-3; clone_size: few; v_call: TRBV29-1
cdr3_aa: CASSLVSSSYEQYF; cdr3_nt: TGTGCCAGCAGCTTAGTCTCCAGCTCCTACGAGCAGTACTTC; d_call: -; j_call: TRBJ2-7; clone_size: -; v_call: TRBV7-2
cdr3_aa: CASSETGGPGELFF; cdr3_nt: TGTGCCAGCAGTGAGACAGGGGGTCCCGGGGAGCTGTTTTTT; d_call: TRBD1; j_call: TRBJ2-2; clone_size: -; v_call: TRBV25-1
cdr3_aa: CASSPGRGNEAFF; cdr3_nt: TGTGCCAGTAGTCCAGGCCGGGGGAATGAAGCTTTCTTT; d_call: -; j_call: TRBJ1-1; clone_size: -; v_call: TRBV19
cdr3_aa: CASSIGGNQPQHF; cdr3_nt: TGTGCCAGTAGTATAGGAGGCAATCAGCCCCAGCATTTT; d_call: -; j_call: TRBJ1-5; clone_size: -; v_call: TRBV19
cdr3_aa: CAWSQLQAEAFF; cdr3_nt: TGTGCCTGGAGCCAATTGCAGGCTGAAGCTTTCTTT; d_call: -; j_call: TRBJ1-1; clone_size: -; v_call: TRBV30
cdr3_aa: CASSVDRGTNEKLFF; cdr3_nt: TGTGCCAGCAGCGTCGACAGGGGCACTAATGAAAAACTGTTTTTT; d_call: TRBD1; j_call: TRBJ1-4; clone_size: -; v_call: TRBV7-7
cdr3_aa: CASSVFGGGTATEAFF; cdr3_nt: TGTGCCAGCAGCGTATTCGGCGGAGGAACCGCCACTGAAGCTTTCTTT; d_call: -; j_call: TRBJ1-1; clone_size: -; v_call: TRBV9
cdr3_aa: CASSLYGDEKLFF; cdr3_nt: TGTGCCAGCTCGTTGTACGGTGATGAAAAACTGTTTTTT; d_call: -; j_call: TRBJ1-4; clone_size: -; v_call: TRBV6-5
cdr3_aa: CASSFQINQPQHF; cdr3_nt: TGTGCCAGCAGTTTCCAAATTAATCAGCCCCAGCATTTT; d_call: -; j_call: TRBJ1-5; clone_size: -; v_call: TRBV27
cdr3_aa: CASSLEGARSEAFF; cdr3_nt: TGTGCCAGCAGCTTGGAGGGGGCGCGTTCTGAAGCTTTCTTT; d_call: TRBD1; j_call: TRBJ1-1; clone_size: -; v_call: TRBV5-4
cdr3_aa: CASSFRGYYNEQFF; cdr3_nt: TGTGCCAGCAGCTTTAGGGGTTACTACAATGAGCAGTTCTTC; d_call: -; j_call: TRBJ2-1; clone_size: -; v_call: TRBV7-2
cdr3_aa: CASSLHGLAKSSTDTQYF; cdr3_nt: TGTGCCAGCAGTTTGCATGGACTAGCGAAGTCTAGCACAGATACGCAGTATTTT; d_call: TRBD2; j_call: TRBJ2-3; clone_size: once; v_call: TRBV27
cdr3_aa: CASSPDVFSGTNEKLFF; cdr3_nt: TGTGCCAGCAGTCCCGACGTCTTTTCGGGGACTAATGAAAAACTGTTTTTT; d_call: -; j_call: TRBJ1-4; clone_size: -; v_call: TRBV6-6
cdr3_aa: CASSGTTMDRPDF; cdr3_nt: TGTGCCAGCAGCGGCACCACAATGGACAGACCGGATTTT; d_call: -; j_call: TRBJ1-3; clone_size: once; v_call: TRBV11-2
cdr3_aa: CAWKGRGNTIYF; cdr3_nt: TGTGCCTGGAAGGGGAGGGGAAACACCATATATTTT; d_call: -; j_call: TRBJ1-3; clone_size: few; v_call: TRBV30
cdr3_aa: CASSQIGVETQYF; cdr3_nt: TGTGCCAGCAGCCAGATCGGAGTAGAGACCCAGTACTTC; d_call: -; j_call: TRBJ2-5; clone_size: -; v_call: TRBV9
cdr3_aa: CASSLEVYRAEAETQYF; cdr3_nt: TGTGCCAGCAGCTTAGAGGTTTACAGGGCCGAGGCAGAGACCCAGTACTTC; d_call: -; j_call: TRBJ2-5; clone_size: -; v_call: TRBV7-9
cdr3_aa: CASSGGTSGISGNIQYF; cdr3_nt: TGTGCCAGCAGTGGGGGGACTAGTGGTATTTCGGGTAACATTCAGTACTTC; d_call: TRBD2; j_call: TRBJ2-4; clone_size: few; v_call: TRBV2
cdr3_aa: CASSDTPVSYNSPLHF; cdr3_nt: TGTGCCAGTAGTGACACCCCAGTGTCGTATAATTCACCCCTCCACTTT; d_call: -; j_call: TRBJ1-6; clone_size: once; v_call: TRBV19
cdr3_aa: CASSQWQGKGGYTF; cdr3_nt: TGTGCCAGCAGCCAATGGCAGGGGAAGGGTGGCTACACCTTC; d_call: -; j_call: TRBJ1-2; clone_size: -; v_call: TRBV14
cdr3_aa: CASSLSANYGYTF; cdr3_nt: TGTGCCAGCAGTTTGAGCGCGAACTATGGCTACACCTTC; d_call: -; j_call: TRBJ1-2; clone_size: once; v_call: TRBV12-3/TRBV12-4
cdr3_aa: CASSLGGGTEAFF; cdr3_nt: TGTGCCAGCAGCTTAGGAGGGGGAACTGAAGCTTTCTTT; d_call: -; j_call: TRBJ1-1; clone_size: -; v_call: TRBV7-6
cdr3_aa: CASSRGQGDGYTF; cdr3_nt: TGTGCCAGCAGCCGGGGGCAGGGGGATGGCTACACCTTC; d_call: TRBD1; j_call: TRBJ1-2; clone_size: -; v_call: TRBV25-1
cdr3_aa: CASKRDSQETQYF; cdr3_nt: TGTGCCAGCAAGAGGGACAGCCAAGAGACCCAGTACTTC; d_call: TRBD1; j_call: TRBJ2-5; clone_size: -; v_call: TRBV6-5
cdr3_aa: CASSVNFAEQFF; cdr3_nt: TGTGCCAGCAGCGTGAACTTTGCTGAGCAGTTCTTC; d_call: -; j_call: TRBJ2-1; clone_size: few; v_call: TRBV13
cdr3_aa: CASSQAGTGRHEQYF; cdr3_nt: TGTGCCAGCAGCCAAGCCGGGACAGGGAGGCACGAGCAGTACTTC; d_call: TRBD1; j_call: TRBJ2-7; clone_size: -; v_call: TRBV4-2
cdr3_aa: CASRLQGPVGGYTF; cdr3_nt: TGTGCCAGCAGACTACAGGGCCCCGTAGGGGGCTACACCTTC; d_call: -; j_call: TRBJ1-2; clone_size: -; v_call: TRBV7-9
cdr3_aa: CASRPTEITEAFF; cdr3_nt: TGTGCCAGCAGGCCGACAGAGATCACTGAAGCTTTCTTT; d_call: -; j_call: TRBJ1-1; clone_size: -; v_call: TRBV6-5
cdr3_aa: CASSRTVFLEQFF; cdr3_nt: TGTGCCAGCAGCCGCACCGTTTTCCTAGAGCAGTTCTTC; d_call: -; j_call: TRBJ2-1; clone_size: -; v_call: TRBV6-5
cdr3_aa: CASSTGQVRETQYF; cdr3_nt: TGTGCCAGCAGCACGGGACAGGTCAGGGAGACCCAGTACTTC; d_call: TRBD1; j_call: TRBJ2-5; clone_size: -; v_call: TRBV28
cdr3_aa: CSVRQGEGYTF; cdr3_nt: TGCAGCGTGAGACAGGGTGAGGGCTACACCTTC; d_call: TRBD1; j_call: TRBJ1-2; clone_size: -; v_call: TRBV29-1
cdr3_aa: CASSQLLRVAGNSPLHF; cdr3_nt: TGCGCCAGCAGCCAATTATTGCGGGTGGCTGGTAATTCACCCCTCCACTTT; d_call: -; j_call: TRBJ1-6; clone_size: -; v_call: TRBV4-1
cdr3_aa: CASSSGMSLVGQINQPQHF; cdr3_nt: TGTGCCAGTAGTAGTGGTATGTCGTTGGTTGGGCAGATCAATCAGCCCCAGCATTTT; d_call: -; j_call: TRBJ1-5; clone_size: -; v_call: TRBV19
cdr3_aa: CASYRTGINTEAFF; cdr3_nt: TGTGCCAGCTACCGGACAGGGATAAACACTGAAGCTTTCTTT; d_call: TRBD1; j_call: TRBJ1-1; clone_size: -; v_call: TRBV6-5
cdr3_aa: CASSNMPLAGGLVREQYF; cdr3_nt: TGTGCCAGTAGCAACATGCCGCTAGCGGGGGGGCTGGTACGCGAGCAGTACTTC; d_call: TRBD2; j_call: TRBJ2-7; clone_size: -; v_call: TRBV19
cdr3_aa: CASSSGTTEKLFF; cdr3_nt: TGCGCCAGCAGCTCCGGGACAACAGAAAAACTGTTTTTT; d_call: -; j_call: TRBJ1-4; clone_size: few; v_call: TRBV5-1
cdr3_aa: CASSLDIRTGAKNQPQHF; cdr3_nt: TGTGCCAGCAGCTTGGATATTCGGACAGGGGCTAAGAATCAGCCCCAGCATTTT; d_call: TRBD1; j_call: TRBJ1-5; clone_size: -; v_call: TRBV5-5
cdr3_aa: CASSLYGGTDTEAFF; cdr3_nt: TGTGCCAGCAGTTTATATGGAGGGACAGACACTGAAGCTTTCTTT; d_call: TRBD1; j_call: TRBJ1-1; clone_size: -; v_call: TRBV27
cdr3_aa: CAIGEGAGGYTF; cdr3_nt: TGTGCCATTGGTGAGGGCGCGGGGGGCTACACCTTC; d_call: -; j_call: TRBJ1-2; clone_size: -; v_call: TRBV10-3
cdr3_aa: CASSQEANSYNSPLHF; cdr3_nt: TGTGCCAGCAGCCAAGAAGCCAACTCCTATAATTCACCCCTCCACTTT; d_call: -; j_call: TRBJ1-6; clone_size: -; v_call: TRBV4-2
cdr3_aa: CASSVTGRNSPLHF; cdr3_nt: TGTGCCAGCAGCGTGACAGGGAGAAATTCACCCCTCCACTTT; d_call: TRBD1; j_call: TRBJ1-6; clone_size: -; v_call: TRBV7-3